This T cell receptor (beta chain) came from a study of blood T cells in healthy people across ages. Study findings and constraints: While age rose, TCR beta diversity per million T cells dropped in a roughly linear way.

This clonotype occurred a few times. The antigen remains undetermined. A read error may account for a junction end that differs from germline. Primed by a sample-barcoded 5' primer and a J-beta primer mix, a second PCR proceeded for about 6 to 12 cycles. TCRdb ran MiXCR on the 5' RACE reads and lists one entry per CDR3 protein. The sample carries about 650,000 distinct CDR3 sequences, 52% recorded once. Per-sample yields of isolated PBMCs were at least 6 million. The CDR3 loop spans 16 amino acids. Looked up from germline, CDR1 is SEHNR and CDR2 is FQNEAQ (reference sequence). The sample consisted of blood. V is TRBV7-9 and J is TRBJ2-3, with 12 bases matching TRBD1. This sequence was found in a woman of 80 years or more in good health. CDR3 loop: CTSSLGTGGGTDTQYF. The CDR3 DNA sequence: TGTACCAGCAGCTTAGGGACAGGGGGCGGAACAGATACGCAGTATTTT.